This record covers a single T cell receptor beta chain. This entry is derived from a study of blood T cell repertoires in COVID-19. Study-level background: There were acute and convalescent COVID-19 samples, and they came from the United States, Italy and Spain. Nucleic acid was either cDNA or gDNA, and it came from T cells, B-cell-depleted T cells, or PBMCs.

The assay was immunoSEQ multiplex PCR, and TCRdb's table has in-frame clones only and misses some. Of around 180,000 clones listed, roughly 84% were seen once; the top ten hold 8% to 11%. The V and J ends lost 8 bases and 0 bases respectively, with 19 bases between them. This CDR3 has 17 amino acids. In germline, CDR1 is LNHDA, CDR2 SQIVND (reference sequence). Specimen: peripheral blood. This chain joins TRBV19 and TRBJ2-2; maybe TRBD1 (6 bases). The receptor comes from a woman aged 80 or older with active or convalescent COVID-19. This CDR3 reads CASSYSAWTANTGELFF. CDR3 coding DNA: TGTGCCAGTTCTTACTCAGCCTGGACAGCGAACACCGGGGAGCTGTTTTTT.